One sample yielded the 32 T cell receptor beta chains listed below, sequenced in a study of human T cells and chemical hapten exposure. Indicated time point: patch test 1, 2 weeks after DPC sensitization. The treatment is: therapeutic diphenylcyclopropenone sensitization with weekly scalp DPC. TCRdb re-analysed the RACE reads in MiXCR, keeping a single row per CDR3 protein. In the table there are 150,000 to 200,000 distinct CDR3 sequences, about 14% of which are singletons. The specimen comprised whole blood, sampled in connection with sensitization to the hapten diphenylcyclopropenone (DPC). These receptors were obtained from a woman younger than 45 with alopecia areata. Some clones in this sample may be carry-over from other donors' samples.

There are a few counts of this clonotype. The chain has TRBV11-2 and TRBJ1-2; a weak D match, TRBD1 (5 bases). Looked up from germline, CDR1 is SGHAT and CDR2 is FQNNGV. The CDR3 contains 13 residues. V lost 10 bases, J lost 5 bases, and 17 bases lay in between. CDR3 residues: CATNPGRVYGYTF. The CDR3 bases are TGTGCCACCAACCCGGGACGGGTTTATGGCTACACCTTC.

This clonotype was detected ten times or more. The V gene is TRBV9, the J gene TRBJ2-1; 8 bases agree with TRBD2. V lost 3 bases, J lost 9 bases, and 14 bases stayed unmatched. This CDR3 spans 16 amino acids. Germline-derived CDR1 and CDR2 are SGDLS and YYNGEE. The CDR3 DNA reads as TGTGCCAGCAGCGCCAGCGGGGGCGGGAGCTATCCTGAGCAGTTCTTC. Encoded protein: CASSASGGGSYPEQFF. Together with reference TRBV9 and TRBJ2-1, the CDR3 gives the full variable domain: DSGVTQTPKHLITATGQRVTLRCSPRSGDLSVYWYQQSLDQGLQFLIQYYNGEERAKGNILERFSAQQFPDLHSELNLSSLELGDSALYFCASSASGGGSYPEQFFGPGTRLTVL.

Turning to this clonotype: A much bigger clone sits one base away, suggesting this may be a read error. As the CDR3 is not closed by the conserved phenylalanine or tryptophan, this likely results from a read error. The chain combines TRBV29-1 with TRBJ2-1, with 10 bases identical to TRBD2. The CDR3 runs 16 residues. Germline V lookup: CDR1 SQVTM, CDR2 ANQGSEA. The J segment lost 0 bases and the V segment lost 7 bases, leaving 9 bases of the junction unmatched. The CDR3: CSAPPPSGSSYNEQFL. CDR3 in DNA: TGCAGCGCTCCCCCCCCTAGCGGGAGCTCCTACAATGAGCAGTTCCTC.

This clonotype was observed a few times. This chain links TRBV12-3 or TRBV12-4 with TRBJ2-3; D uncertain. With 6 bases removed from V and 5 bases from J, the gap between germline ends came to 15 bases. This CDR3 has 14 residues. CDR3 sequence (DNA): TGTGCCAGCAGCCTCCTCTCAGTAGGAGATACGCAGTATTTT. It codes for CASSLLSVGDTQYF.

This clonotype has just one count. The chain combines TRBV7-2 with TRBJ2-2; 7 bases are a match to TRBD1. Germline V CDR1 and CDR2: SGHTA, FQGNSA. Losses at the gene ends were 5 bases for V and 7 bases for J; bases not matched to a gene: 10. This CDR3 has 15 residues. The CDR3, as DNA: TGTGCCAGCAGCCCTACCGGGACAGTAATCGGGGAGCTGTTTTTT. Residues: CASSPTGTVIGELFF.

The V gene is TRBV10-3, the J gene TRBJ2-5, with D possibly TRBD2 on 5 matching bases. The CDR3 runs 11 residues. Between the trimmed V and J ends, which lost 8 bases and 4 bases, there was a span of 8 bases. Germline CDR1 is ENHRY and CDR2 is SYGVKD. The CDR3 sequence: CAIGGGETQYF. In DNA form, the CDR3 reads TGTGCCATCGGAGGTGGAGAGACCCAGTACTTC.

The chain joins TRBV11-2 to TRBJ2-1; tentatively, D is TRBD1 (5 bases). CDR1 and CDR2 (germline): SGHAT, FQNNGV. The CDR3 covers 17 residues. V was shortened by 1 base and J by 0 bases, with 13 bases between the two germline ends. The CDR3 is CASSLGGAASSYNEQFF. The CDR3 DNA sequence: TGTGCCAGCAGCTTAGGTGGGGCGGCCAGCTCCTACAATGAGCAGTTCTTC.

The J gene is TRBJ1-6, the V gene TRBV12-3 or TRBV12-4, with D unclear. CDR3 length: 14 amino acids. V was cut by 2 bases and J by 7 bases, with 9 bases left in between. The CDR3 DNA follows: TGTGCCAGCAGTTTAATGAGTGGGAATTCACCCCTCCACTTT. It encodes CASSLMSGNSPLHF.

In this sample, this clonotype turned up many times. The chain combines TRBV7-6 with TRBJ2-7, with TRBD2 as a possible D gene (6 bases). This CDR3 spans 14 amino acids. Germline loops: CDR1 SGHVS, CDR2 FNYEAQ. The V end lost 5 bases, the J end lost 1 base, and 12 bases lay between the germline ends. The CDR3 DNA is TGTGCCAGCAGCCTGGGACTGGGATCCTACGAGCAGTACTTC. Translated, it gives CASSLGLGSYEQYF.

This chain uses TRBV2 with TRBJ1-4, with 8 positions matching TRBD1. From germline, CDR1 is SNHLY and CDR2 FYNNEI. This CDR3 comprises 16 residues. V lost 6 bases, J lost 6 bases, and 12 bases stayed unmatched. The CDR3 loop reads CASSADRGGFDEKLFF. The CDR3, as DNA: TGTGCCAGCAGCGCCGACAGGGGAGGGTTCGATGAAAAACTGTTTTTT.

This clonotype was seen a handful of times. The chain has TRBV28 and TRBJ1-3, with D uncertain. The germline V gene encodes CDR1 MDHEN and CDR2 SYDVKM. The CDR3 consists of 16 residues. Trimming shortened V by 2 bases and J by 7 bases, and 18 bases separated the two germline ends. CDR3 nucleotides: TGTGCCAGCAGTTTACCCGACCCACGGTTGGCCAACACCATATATTTT. Encoded protein: CASSLPDPRLANTIYF.

In its sample, this clonotype was seen many times. The J gene is TRBJ1-6, the V gene TRBV30; 9 nucleotides line up with TRBD1. The CDR3 totals 13 residues. Germline V gene data show CDR1 as GTSNPN and CDR2 as SVGIG (reference sequence). V lost 4 bases, J lost 8 bases, and 3 bases stayed unmatched. The DNA for the CDR3 is TGTGCCTGGACCCGGGACAGGGATTCACCCCTCCACTTT. Translated: CAWTRDRDSPLHF.

This clonotype has a handful of counts. This chain joins TRBV6-5 and TRBJ1-6; D is perhaps TRBD1 (6 bases). CDR3 length: 16 residues. V lost 2 bases to trimming and J lost 7 bases, with 15 bases between them. Germline V lookup: CDR1 MNHEY, CDR2 SVGAGI. The CDR3 here is CASSYGDIKDNSPLHF. The CDR3 DNA follows: TGTGCCAGCAGTTACGGGGACATCAAGGACAATTCACCCCTCCACTTT.

The rearrangement joins TRBV7-9 to TRBJ1-2, with 9 bases matching TRBD1. There are 15 residues in the CDR3. V shed 2 bases and J 6 bases; nucleotides not matched to a gene: 7. From germline, CDR1 is SEHNR and CDR2 FQNEAQ (reference sequence). The CDR3 loop is CASSLIRQGGDGYTF. Here the CDR3 DNA reads TGTGCCAGCAGCTTAATTCGACAGGGGGGAGATGGCTACACCTTC.

This clonotype occurred a few times. This chain links TRBV21-1 with TRBJ2-6; the D call TRBD1 from the table was never checked on the DNA. TRBV21-1 is recorded as a pseudogene. The CDR3 has 18 residues. CDR3 nucleotides: TGTGCCAGCAGCAAAGAGGCACAGGGCCTAACCGGGGCCAACGTCCTGACTTTC. This gives the protein CASSKEAQGLTGANVLTF.

This rearrangement joins TRBV20-1 to TRBJ2-5; either TRBD1 or TRBD2 may fit D (5 bases each). CDR1 DFQATT and CDR2 SNEGSKA come from the germline V gene (reference sequence). The V gene lost 0 bases and the J gene lost 5 bases, with 19 bases spanning the gap. CDR3 size: 16 residues. The CDR3 coding sequence is TGCAGTGCTAGAGATCCGCAGGGTCGGAGGACGGAGACCCAGTACTTC. It codes for CSARDPQGRRTETQYF.

This clonotype has at least ten counts. The V call is TRBV25-1, the J call TRBJ2-1; a possible D gene is TRBD2 (7 bases). Trimming cost V 3 bases and J 4 bases, with 16 bases left between them. CDR3 length: 16 residues. CDR1 is MGHDK, CDR2 SYGVNS, per germline. The CDR3 region is CASSDGGGGVYNEQFF. In nucleotides, the CDR3 is TGTGCCAGCAGTGATGGGGGCGGGGGAGTGTACAATGAGCAGTTCTTC.

A few counts support this clonotype. The genes are TRBV2 and TRBJ1-5; D perhaps matches TRBD1 (5 bases). V was cut by 6 bases and J by 3 bases, with 9 bases left in between. CDR1 and CDR2 (germline): SNHLY, FYNNEI. CDR3 length: 13 residues. CDR3 residues: CASRQDNNQPQHF. DNA for the CDR3: TGTGCCAGCAGGCAGGACAACAATCAGCCCCAGCATTTT.

This chain links TRBV6-2 or TRBV6-3 with TRBJ2-3; D unresolved. Per the germline V gene, CDR1 is MNHEY and CDR2 is SVGEGT. The V end was cut by 7 bases, the J end by 2 bases, with 13 bases between. CDR3 size: 14 residues. CDR3 residues: CASKGKTLTDTQYF. CDR3 coding DNA: TGTGCCAGCAAGGGAAAAACCCTCACAGATACGCAGTATTTT.

V gene TRBV7-2 combines with J gene TRBJ2-5, with 7 bases identical to TRBD1. Germline V gene lookup returns CDR1 SGHTA and CDR2 FQGNSA. The CDR3 is 14 amino acids. Germline trimming cut 0 bases from V and 5 bases from J; bases unmatched to any gene: 3. Here the CDR3 reads CASSLATGVETQYF. CDR3 DNA: TGTGCCAGCAGCTTAGCTACAGGGGTGGAGACCCAGTACTTC.

The chain employs TRBV12-3 or TRBV12-4 and TRBJ1-1; D is unresolved. Trimming pared 7 bases from V and 0 bases from J, leaving 9 bases between. The CDR3 is 13 residues long. CDR3 bases: TGTGCCAGCACCGCTAGGGTGAACACTGAAGCTTTCTTT. Residues: CASTARVNTEAFF.

This clonotype was recorded a few times. The gene calls are TRBV3-1 and TRBJ2-7; D might be TRBD1 or TRBD2, each matching 5 bases. Per germline, CDR1 LGHDT and CDR2 YNNKEL (reference sequence). The CDR3 extends over 14 amino acids. Trimming cost V 8 bases and J 10 bases, with 24 bases left between them. The CDR3 here is CASRAGVGTRDQYF. The CDR3 coding sequence is TGTGCCAGCCGGGCGGGCGTGGGGACCCGAGATCAGTACTTC.

The J gene is TRBJ2-4, the V gene TRBV10-3, with 7 nucleotides matching TRBD1. Per germline, CDR1 ENHRY and CDR2 SYGVKD. Unmatched junction bases numbered 1, after V lost 3 bases and J lost 8 bases. The CDR3 sequence is 12 residues long. The CDR3 nucleotides read TGTGCCATCAGTGAAACAGGGGACATTCAGTACTTC. Translated, it gives CAISETGDIQYF.

This clonotype came up a few times. The gene calls are TRBV24-1 and TRBJ1-4; possible D gene TRBD1, 5 bases. The CDR3 spans 15 residues. CDR1 and CDR2 (germline): KGHDR, SFDVKD. V shed 2 bases and J shed 4 bases, with 10 bases lying between them. The CDR3 reads CATSDSGTGNEKLFF. The CDR3 DNA is TGTGCCACCAGTGATTCCGGGACGGGTAATGAAAAACTGTTTTTT.

The chain uses TRBV6-6 and TRBJ2-1; maybe TRBD1 (6 bases). The germline V gene encodes CDR1 MNHNY and CDR2 SVGAGI (reference sequence). With 6 bases removed from V and 3 bases from J, the gap between germline ends came to 15 bases. The CDR3 covers 15 residues. This chain's CDR3 is CASSPRTTGYNEQFF. CDR3 sequence (DNA): TGTGCCAGCAGCCCCCGGACGACAGGCTACAATGAGCAGTTCTTC.

This clonotype was detected only a few times. This rearrangement joins TRBV24-1 to TRBJ2-2, with TRBD1 matching 8 bases. Trimming took 2 bases from V and 0 from J; bases not matched to a gene: 1. Germline-derived CDR1 and CDR2 are KGHDR and SFDVKD. The CDR3 consists of 16 residues. The CDR3 DNA sequence: TGTGCCACCAGTGATTGGACAGGGACGAACACCGGGGAGCTGTTTTTT. Amino acids: CATSDWTGTNTGELFF.

The chain links TRBV20-1 to TRBJ1-1; 8 bases map to TRBD1. Looked up from germline, CDR1 is DFQATT and CDR2 is SNEGSKA (reference sequence). With V trimmed by 3 bases and J by 3 bases, 6 bases remained unmatched. The CDR3 spans 14 residues. CDR3: CSARQGASYTEAFF. The DNA of the CDR3 is TGCAGTGCTAGGCAGGGGGCATCGTACACTGAAGCTTTCTTT.

This clonotype appeared a few times. V and J are TRBV11-2 and TRBJ1-2; no definite D call. V lost 1 base to trimming and J lost 3 bases, with 15 bases between them. Germline V gene sequence: CDR1 SGHAT, CDR2 FQNNGV. The CDR3 contains 16 residues. Here the CDR3 DNA reads TGTGCCAGCAGCTTAGGTTTGGGAGACTTGGACTATGGCTACACCTTC. It codes for CASSLGLGDLDYGYTF.

This clonotype has a count of ten or more. The chain links TRBV7-8 to TRBJ2-3; D perhaps matches TRBD2 (5 bases). The CDR3 contains 13 residues. Germline assignment: CDR1 SGHVS and CDR2 FQNEAQ. V lost 2 bases to trimming and J lost 6 bases, with 9 bases between them. The CDR3 DNA follows: TGTGCCAGCAGCTTAATGGAGGCGGATACGCAGTATTTT. It encodes CASSLMEADTQYF.

The table lists this clonotype with a few counts. The gene calls are TRBV7-3 and TRBJ1-5; D gene uncertain. Trimming pared 5 bases from V and 0 bases from J, leaving 17 bases between. The CDR3 runs to 17 residues. The V gene's germline CDR1 is SGHTA and CDR2 FQGTGA. CDR3 residues: CASSQLGGKYSNQPQHF. CDR3 DNA: TGTGCCAGCAGCCAACTTGGTGGTAAATATAGCAATCAGCCCCAGCATTTT. The variable domain in full, completed from reference TRBV7-3 and TRBJ1-5, reads GAGVSQTPSNKVTEKGKYVELRCDPISGHTALYWYRQSLGQGPEFLIYFQGTGAADDSGLPNDRFFAVRPEGSVSTLKIQRTERGDSAVYLCASSQLGGKYSNQPQHFGDGTRLSIL.

This clonotype was seen ten or more times. V usage is TRBV10-3 and J usage is TRBJ2-3; 9 nucleotides match TRBD2. The CDR3 is 11 residues long. The germline V gene has CDR1 ENHRY and CDR2 SYGVKD. DNA of the CDR3: TGTGCAGCGGGGGGAGCAGATACGCAGTATTTT. Its protein is CAAGGADTQYF.

The rearrangement uses TRBV9 and TRBJ1-1, with a possible D match to TRBD1 (5 bases). Germline-derived CDR1 and CDR2 are SGDLS and YYNGEE. The V end was cut by 6 bases, the J end by 9 bases, with 21 bases between. The CDR3 loop spans 14 amino acids. CDR3 region: CASIRVSRGSQAFF. In nucleotides, the CDR3 is TGTGCCAGCATTCGGGTGTCAAGGGGTTCTCAAGCTTTCTTT. Together with reference TRBV9 and TRBJ1-1, the CDR3 gives the full variable domain: DSGVTQTPKHLITATGQRVTLRCSPRSGDLSVYWYQQSLDQGLQFLIQYYNGEERAKGNILERFSAQQFPDLHSELNLSSLELGDSALYFCASIRVSRGSQAFFGQGTRLTVV.